This TCR beta chain originates from a study of read filtering for tumor transcriptome and immune sequencing. In the study overall: Mean patient age was approximately 66 years, range about 47 to 85; 17 male, over twelve female. DNase treatment preceded whole-transcriptome library preparation. IR-seq gave about 3.5 to 11 million TCR reads per sample; RNA-seq gave roughly 80 to 1,400. Findings of the study overall: Without single-read clonotypes, shared clonotype proportions correlated more between IR-seq and RNA-seq.

The CDR3 spans 13 residues. J gave up 4 bases and V 6 bases, and 6 bases lay outside the gene matches. Germline V gene sequence: CDR1 SQVTM, CDR2 ANQGSEA. From approximately 400 ng of RNA, a library with molecular barcoded alpha/delta and beta/gamma adaptors was made. TCRdb reprocessed the reads via MiXCR and lists one record per CDR3 protein. The sample includes approximately 140,000 distinct CDR3 sequences, over 10% seen only once; the top ten take about 8.6%. This clonotype was seen at least ten times. Its specificity is unknown. This TCR was sampled from a donor over 35 with multiple myeloma. Material for sequencing was a population of CD138-negative cells sorted from bone marrow. The chain is built from TRBV29-1 and TRBJ2-1; 7 bases match TRBD1. This CDR3 is CSVRDSQYNEQFF. The CDR3 nucleotides are TGCAGCGTCCGGGACAGCCAATACAATGAGCAGTTCTTC.